The rows below give T cell receptor beta chains drawn from one sample of a study of human T cells and chemical hapten exposure. TCRdb used MiXCR to reprocess the RACE reads, holding one entry per CDR3 protein. Of 50,000 to 60,000 distinct CDR3 sequences in the sample, under 15% are singletons; the top ten hold around 2.4%. Sequencing was performed on whole blood, taken in connection with sensitization to the hapten diphenylcyclopropenone (DPC). All receptors derive from a man aged 25 to 45 with alopecia areata. Some clones in this sample may be carry-over from other donors' samples. Both conserved end residues are part of each CDR3. D genes are given only for firm matches. The listing skips clone size in some rows; elsewhere it reads once, few, many or a size class.

j_call,clone_size,v_call,d_call,cdr3_aa,cdr3_nt
TRBJ1-3,many,TRBV12-3/TRBV12-4,NA,CASSLVAGAGNTIYF,TGTGCCAGCAGTTTAGTCGCGGGGGCGGGAAACACCATATATTTT
TRBJ2-6,few,TRBV7-2,NA,CASSFQGAGANVLTF,TGTGCCAGCAGCTTCCAGGGAGCCGGGGCCAACGTCCTGACTTTC
TRBJ2-7,many,TRBV6-2/TRBV6-3,NA,CASSYGGSEQYF,TGTGCCAGCAGTTACGGAGGGAGCGAGCAGTACTTC
TRBJ2-1,few,TRBV6-2/TRBV6-3,TRBD2,CASSYSPLAGVYNEQFF,TGTGCCAGCAGTTACTCGCCTTTAGCGGGCGTTTACAATGAGCAGTTCTTC
TRBJ2-3,few,TRBV3-1,NA,CASSPRDRGDTQYF,TGTGCCAGCAGCCCGCGGGACCGGGGAGATACGCAGTATTTT
TRBJ2-1,NA,TRBV2,NA,CASGKPGHLYNEQFF,TGTGCCAGCGGTAAGCCGGGACACCTCTACAATGAGCAGTTCTTC
TRBJ1-3,many,TRBV6-5,TRBD1,CASSRTGTGNTIYF,TGTGCCAGCAGCCGGACAGGGACTGGAAACACCATATATTTT
TRBJ2-3,NA,TRBV6-4,TRBD2,CASSPAGESGTDTQYF,TGTGCCAGCAGCCCGGCGGGAGAGTCGGGCACAGATACGCAGTATTTT
TRBJ2-7,many,TRBV20-1,NA,CSARESARIYEQYF,TGCAGTGCTAGAGAAAGCGCTAGGATCTACGAGCAGTACTTC
TRBJ1-2,few,TRBV6-5,NA,CASSPLANYGYTF,TGTGCCAGCAGCCCCCTAGCTAACTATGGCTACACCTTC
TRBJ2-2,NA,TRBV7-3,NA,CASSLQITGELFF,TGTGCCAGCAGCTTACAAATCACCGGGGAGCTGTTTTTT
TRBJ2-2,NA,TRBV2,TRBD1,CASSGQGPAGELFF,TGTGCCAGCAGTGGACAGGGGCCGGCCGGGGAGCTGTTTTTT
TRBJ2-3,many,TRBV7-6,TRBD2,CASSLSGGLGHTQYF,TGTGCCAGCAGCCTTAGCGGGGGCCTGGGACATACGCAGTATTTT
TRBJ1-6,NA,TRBV11-2,NA,CASSRAGNGPYNSPLHF,TGTGCCAGCAGCCGCGCGGGGAATGGACCCTATAATTCACCCCTCCACTTT
TRBJ2-1,few,TRBV5-1,NA,CASRTTEYNEQFF,TGCGCCAGCAGGACGACAGAATACAATGAGCAGTTCTTC
TRBJ1-2,many,TRBV6-1,TRBD1,CASSRGTGRSVLYTF,TGTGCCAGCAGCCGCGGGACAGGGCGTTCAGTTTTATACACCTTC
TRBJ1-1,many,TRBV3-1,NA,CASSLRGTSYTEAFF,TGTGCCAGCAGCCTCAGGGGCACCTCCTACACTGAAGCTTTCTTT
TRBJ1-1,many,TRBV3-1,NA,CASSHLVGLMNTEAFF,TGTGCCAGCAGCCACCTGGTGGGCTTAATGAACACTGAAGCTTTCTTT
TRBJ2-7,NA,TRBV7-6,NA,CASSLARGGVTYEQYF,TGTGCCAGCAGCTTAGCGAGAGGGGGGGTTACCTACGAGCAGTACTTC
TRBJ1-4,many,TRBV24-1,NA,CATSDSGIASEKLFF,TGTGCCACCAGTGATTCCGGGATAGCCTCTGAAAAACTGTTTTTT
TRBJ1-2,many,TRBV19,NA,CASSIVGRKTYGYTF,TGTGCCAGTAGTATAGTCGGCAGGAAGACCTATGGCTACACCTTC
TRBJ2-5,many,TRBV5-1,NA,CASSPDETQYF,TGCGCCAGCAGCCCGGACGAGACCCAGTACTTC
TRBJ1-1,few,TRBV5-6,NA,CASSLMTAEAFF,TGTGCCAGCAGCTTGATGACAGCCGAAGCTTTCTTT
TRBJ2-1,many,TRBV7-6,TRBD2,CASSSPWVAGDKNEQFF,TGTGCCAGCAGCTCCCCCTGGGTAGCGGGGGACAAAAATGAGCAGTTCTTC
TRBJ2-7,many,TRBV11-2,NA,CASSLDYVLSYEQYF,TGTGCCAGCAGCTTAGATTACGTTCTGAGCTACGAGCAGTACTTC
TRBJ1-1,many,TRBV20-1,NA,CSARGSTGKAFF,TGCAGTGCTAGGGGATCGACAGGAAAAGCTTTCTTT
TRBJ1-4,NA,TRBV6-6,NA,CASSQTGKLFF,TGTGCCAGCAGCCAGACAGGAAAACTGTTTTTT
TRBJ1-2,NA,TRBV5-5,NA,CASSLEVYGYTF,TGTGCCAGCAGCTTGGAGGTCTATGGCTACACCTTC
TRBJ1-1,few,TRBV6-2/TRBV6-3,NA,CASSYALNTEAFF,TGTGCCAGCAGTTATGCCTTGAACACTGAAGCTTTCTTT
TRBJ1-4,NA,TRBV2,TRBD1,CASSGWDSGEKLFF,TGTGCCAGCAGTGGATGGGACAGCGGGGAAAAACTGTTTTTT
TRBJ2-7,few,TRBV20-1,NA,CSANRDTGPPYEQYF,TGCAGTGCTAACCGGGACACCGGACCCCCCTACGAGCAGTACTTC
TRBJ2-6,NA,TRBV20-1,NA,CSARGPIRTSSGANVLTF,TGCAGTGCTAGAGGTCCGATCCGCACCTCCTCTGGGGCCAACGTCCTGACTTTC